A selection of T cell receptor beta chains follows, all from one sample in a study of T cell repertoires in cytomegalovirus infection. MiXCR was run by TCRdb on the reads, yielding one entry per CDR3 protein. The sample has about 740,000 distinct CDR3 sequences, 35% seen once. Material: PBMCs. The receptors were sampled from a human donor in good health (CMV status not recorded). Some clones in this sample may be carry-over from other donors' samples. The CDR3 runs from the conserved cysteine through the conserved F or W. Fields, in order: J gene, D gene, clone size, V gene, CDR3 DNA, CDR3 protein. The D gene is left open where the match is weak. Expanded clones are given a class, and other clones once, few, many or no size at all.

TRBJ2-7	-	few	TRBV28	TGTGCCAGCAGTTCTTCCTCCCAGGGGCTCCACGAGCAGTACTTC	CASSSSSQGLHEQYF
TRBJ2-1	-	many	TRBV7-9	TGTGCCAGCAGTCCTAGGGGGGCCCACTACAATGAGCAGTTCTTC	CASSPRGAHYNEQFF
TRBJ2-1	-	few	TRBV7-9	TGTGCCAGCAGCTTAGGGGACCGACGGAATGAGCAGTTCTTC	CASSLGDRRNEQFF
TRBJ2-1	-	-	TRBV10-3	TGTGCCATCAGTGCTGGGGGGCGCGATGAGCAGTTCTTC	CAISAGGRDEQFF
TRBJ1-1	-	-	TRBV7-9	TGTGCCAGCAGGGTACAGGGAAGGGACACTGAAGCTTTCTTT	CASRVQGRDTEAFF
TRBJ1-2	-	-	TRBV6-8	TGTGCCAGCAGTTATAGCCCGACAGCGAACTATGGCTACACCTTC	CASSYSPTANYGYTF
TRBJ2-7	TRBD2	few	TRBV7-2	TGTGCCAGCAGCTCGCTAGCGGGGGTCTACGAGCAGTACTTC	CASSSLAGVYEQYF
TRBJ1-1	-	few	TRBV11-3	TGTGCCAGCAGCTTAGAGGCCTCCACTGAAGCTTTCTTT	CASSLEASTEAFF
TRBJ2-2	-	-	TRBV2	TGTGCCAGCAGTAGACAGGGTTCAGAGCGGGGCCCCCCCGGGGAGCTGTTTTTT	CASSRQGSERGPPGELFF
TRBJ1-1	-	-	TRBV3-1	TGTGCCAGCAGCAAACAAACGACAGGGAACACTGAAGCTTTCTTT	CASSKQTTGNTEAFF
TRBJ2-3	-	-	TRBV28	TGTGCCAGCAGTTCCCCCTTCGACAGGAGCACAGATACGCAGTATTTT	CASSSPFDRSTDTQYF
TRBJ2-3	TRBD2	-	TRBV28	TGTGCCAGCAGTCCGAGTAGCGGGGGCCCAAGCACAGATACGCAGTATTTT	CASSPSSGGPSTDTQYF
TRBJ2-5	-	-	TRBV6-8	TGTGCCAGCAGGGCGACAGGCCTGTCTCAAGAGACCCAGTACTTC	CASRATGLSQETQYF
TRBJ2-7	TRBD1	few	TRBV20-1	TGCAGTGCTAGGCCCTTCCGGGACAGACTCTACGAGCAGTACTTC	CSARPFRDRLYEQYF
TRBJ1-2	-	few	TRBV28	TGTGCCAGCAGTTTTATCTTAACTGGCCAACTCTTC	CASSFILTGQLF
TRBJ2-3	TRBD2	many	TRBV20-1	TGCAGCGGACTAGCGGGAGTAGATACGCAGTATTTT	CSGLAGVDTQYF
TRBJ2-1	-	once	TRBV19	TGTGCCAGTAGTCATATACTTAAGACTCCGGGTTCTCAGGCTAGTGAGCAGTTCTTC	CASSHILKTPGSQASEQFF
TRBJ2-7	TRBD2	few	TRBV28	TGTGCCAGCAGTTTAGGGGGGGAAGAAACCGAGCAGTACTTC	CASSLGGEETEQYF
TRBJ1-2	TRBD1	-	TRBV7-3	TGTGCCAGCAGGACAGAACCGGGGACAGGGACCTTGAGTGGCTATGGCTACACCTTC	CASRTEPGTGTLSGYGYTF
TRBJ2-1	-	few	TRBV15	TGTGCCACCAGCTTCCCAGAAGGAGATGAGCAGTTCTTC	CATSFPEGDEQFF
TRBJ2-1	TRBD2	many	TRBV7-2	TGTGCCAGCAGCTTAAATTCTCCCCTAGCGGCCTACAATGAGCAGTTCTTC	CASSLNSPLAAYNEQFF
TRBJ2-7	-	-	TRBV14	TGTGCCAGCAGCCCCCTCGGGAGCCTCTACGAGCAGTACTTC	CASSPLGSLYEQYF
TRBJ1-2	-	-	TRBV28	TGTGCCAGCAGTTCCCAGGGGCACGAGTTAGCTAACTATGGCTACACCTTC	CASSSQGHELANYGYTF
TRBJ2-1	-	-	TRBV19	TGTGCCAGTAGTATGGGGGGTAGTGAGCAGTTCTTC	CASSMGGSEQFF
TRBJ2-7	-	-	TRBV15	TGTGCCACCAGCAGGAACAGTCCCTACGAGCAGTACTTC	CATSRNSPYEQYF
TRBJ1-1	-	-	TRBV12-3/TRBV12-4	TGTGCCAGCAGTTTGGTGTTCGGGGTAAACACTGAAGCTTTCTTT	CASSLVFGVNTEAFF
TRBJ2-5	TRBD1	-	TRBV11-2	TGTGCCAGCAGCCGACAGGGGACAAGAGAGACCCAGTACTTC	CASSRQGTRETQYF
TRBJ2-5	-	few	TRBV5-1	TGCGCCAGCAGCTTGGAGGCGGGGTTCGGAGAGACCCAGTACTTC	CASSLEAGFGETQYF
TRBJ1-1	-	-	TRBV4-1	TGCGCCAGCAGCGAGAGTTTTGCGGGAACTGAAGCTTTCTTT	CASSESFAGTEAFF
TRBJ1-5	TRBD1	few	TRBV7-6	TGTGCCAGCAGCTTGCATGGACAGGGGGACAATCAGCCCCAGCATTTT	CASSLHGQGDNQPQHF
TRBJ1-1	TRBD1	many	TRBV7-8	TGTGCCAGCAGCCAGGGGACAGGTCTAACTGAAGCTTTCTTT	CASSQGTGLTEAFF
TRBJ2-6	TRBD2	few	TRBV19	TGTGCCAGTGCGCTAGCGGGGGCCTCTGGGGCCAACGTCCTGACTTTC	CASALAGASGANVLTF
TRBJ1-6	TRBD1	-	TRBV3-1	TGTGCCAGCAGCCAAGATTGGTCGGGACAGGCGATTAATTCACCCCTCCACTTT	CASSQDWSGQAINSPLHF
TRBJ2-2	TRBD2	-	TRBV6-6	TGTGCCAGCAGTTACTCGCCGGGAGGGCGGGTTAGCGGGGAGCTGTTTTTT	CASSYSPGGRVSGELFF
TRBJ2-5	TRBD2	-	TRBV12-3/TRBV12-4	TGTGCCAGCAGCCAACTAGCGGGGGGGCTTATGGAGACCCAGTACTTC	CASSQLAGGLMETQYF
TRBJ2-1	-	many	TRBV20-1	TGCAGTGCTAGAGTTTGGGCGGCTAGCTCCTACAATGAGCAGTTCTTC	CSARVWAASSYNEQFF
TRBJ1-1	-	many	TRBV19	TGTGCCAGTAATCGGGGGTCGGGGACTGAAGCTTTCTTT	CASNRGSGTEAFF
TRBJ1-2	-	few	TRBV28	TGTGCCAGCAGTCCGGGGGACAAAAACTATGGCTACACCTTC	CASSPGDKNYGYTF